The present T cell receptor (beta chain) was sequenced within a study of immune heterogeneity within non-small cell lung tumors. On this clonotype: Its antigen is unidentified. The missing conserved phenylalanine or tryptophan at the end of this CDR3 makes a read error likely. The limits of the CDR3 on the DNA are not certain, so only TCRdb's listed CDR3 is given.

With 32 V and 13 J primers, multiplex PCR amplified the TCR beta CDR3. From the multiplex PCR reads, TCRdb called clonotypes with MiXCR, one entry per CDR3 protein. Of a few thousand distinct CDR3 sequences listed, roughly 24% are singletons. Template material comprised bulk tumor genomic DNA at roughly 650 ng per sample. In surgery, several biopsies were collected from each primary tumor at widely spaced sites. Each patient presented with untreated, newly diagnosed non-small cell lung cancer and received curative surgery. General observations from the study: Multiple tumor sites within a patient showed recurrence of identical dominant CDR3 beta clonotypes; site-unique high-frequency clones were present as well.

The CDR3 region is 15 residues in length, termini included. The V gene's germline CDR1 is LGHNA and CDR2 YSLEER. This TCR was sampled from a man aged 60-69 years with non-small cell lung cancer. The chain links TRBV4-3 to TRBJ2-3; the table gives TRBD2 as D, unverified against the DNA. Sequenced input: lung tumor tissue. CDR3 amino acids: CASSLTSGREQYFGP.